This T cell receptor (beta chain) comes out of a study of cytomegalovirus exposure and HLA in healthy donors. PCR involved 60 Vbeta and 13 Jbeta primers. The assay was immunoSEQ multiplex PCR, and TCRdb's table has in-frame clones only and misses some. The sample has about 190,000 clones, approximately 80% seen once; the top ten hold roughly 2.8%. The CDR3 totals 13 residues. V was cut by 1 base and J by 5 bases, with 7 bases left in between. CDR1 and CDR2 from the germline V gene are SGHAT and FQDESV (reference sequence). The chain is built from TRBV11-1 and TRBJ2-3; tentative D call: TRBD1 (5 bases). The sample comprised PBMCs. This TCR was sampled from a woman aged 50 to 60 in good health and CMV-seropositive. CDR3 protein: CASSLVQEDTQYF. The CDR3 nucleotides are TGTGCCAGCAGCTTAGTACAGGAAGATACGCAGTATTTT.